This T cell receptor beta chain was documented in a study of blood T cell repertoires in COVID-19. At the level of the study: Acute and convalescent COVID-19 specimens originated in the United States, Italy and Spain.

Assay used: immunoSEQ multiplex PCR; TCRdb lists only in-frame clones, some missing. The top ten hold around 6.2% of the sample, which has about 110,000 clones, 60% to 85% seen once. Enrolment of Seattle patients took place during active infection, and they were followed longitudinally. The CDR3 contains 14 residues. V gave up 5 bases and J gave up 0 bases, with 10 bases separating them. Looked up from germline, CDR1 is KGHDR and CDR2 is SFDVKD. The chain couples TRBV24-1 to TRBJ2-7, with D unresolved. Sequencing was carried out using peripheral blood. This TCR was recovered from a man aged 80 or over with COVID-19, enrolled during active disease. The CDR3, as DNA: TGTGCCACCAGTGTTGGTGGCGGCTCCTACGAGCAGTACTTC. As protein: CATSVGGGSYEQYF.